The 23 T cell receptor beta chains reported below all come from one sample, sequenced in a study of shared clonotypes between healthy human individuals. Sequenced by immunoSEQ multiplex PCR; TCRdb stores in-frame clones only, minus some. The table includes over 750,000 clones, 96% detected once. Naive CD8 isolation took CD45RO-negative cells positively selected for CCR7 and excluded terminally differentiated effector memory CD45RA+ cells. The specimen was naive CD8+ T cells sorted from blood. The receptors originated from a man younger than 40 in good health.

This rearrangement joins TRBV28 to TRBJ2-1; 11 positions agree with TRBD2. CDR1 and CDR2 (germline): MDHEN, SYDVKM. The CDR3 totals 15 residues. J was trimmed by 5 bases and V by 6 bases; bases with no gene match: 6. The CDR3 loop reads CASSQGTSGHNEQFF. In nucleotides, the CDR3 is TGTGCCAGCAGCCAAGGGACTAGCGGACACAATGAGCAGTTCTTC.

This chain links TRBV9 with TRBJ2-1; the D gene is possibly TRBD1 (5 bases). This CDR3 comprises 14 residues. V lost 6 bases and J 7 bases, leaving 17 bases between the germline ends. CDR1 is SGDLS and CDR2 is YYNGEE in the germline V gene. The CDR3 loop is CASTMGSPGNEQFF. The CDR3 DNA reads as TGTGCCAGCACCATGGGATCGCCAGGGAATGAGCAGTTCTTC.

V gene TRBV7-9 combines with J gene TRBJ2-4; D is uncertain. The germline V gene has CDR1 SEHNR and CDR2 FQNEAQ (reference sequence). The CDR3 contains 12 residues. The V and J ends lost 0 bases and 7 bases respectively, with 4 bases between them. This CDR3 reads CASSLAGNIQYF. The CDR3 nucleotides are TGTGCCAGCAGCTTAGCAGGGAACATTCAGTACTTC.

The CDR3 spells CASSQESSLSLDEQYF. In DNA form, the CDR3 reads TGCGCCAGCAGCCAAGAAAGTTCGCTAAGTCTGGACGAGCAGTACTTC. The chain links TRBV4-1 to TRBJ2-7; D not certain. Trimming removed 0 bases from V and 5 bases from J, with 17 bases in between. The germline CDR1 and CDR2 sequences are MGHRA and YSYEKL. The CDR3 totals 16 residues.

J is TRBJ2-1 and V is TRBV11-2; TRBD2 aligns across 8 bases. Losses at the gene ends were 1 base for V and 4 bases for J; bases not matched to a gene: 3. Germline values: CDR1 SGHAT, CDR2 FQNNGV. The CDR3 contains 15 residues. The CDR3 DNA reads TGTGCCAGCAGCTTAGGGACTAGCTTTTACAATGAGCAGTTCTTC. Translation gives CASSLGTSFYNEQFF.

The rearrangement links TRBV4-3 to TRBJ1-4; D remains unclear. Trimming took off 0 bases at V and 5 bases at J, with 13 bases between the two ends. Germline CDR1 LGHNA, CDR2 YSLEER. The CDR3 is made up of 16 amino acids. CDR3 residues: CASSQDLVEGNEKLFF. Written as DNA, the CDR3 is TGCGCCAGCAGCCAAGATTTGGTAGAAGGGAATGAAAAACTGTTTTTT.

This chain links TRBV18 with TRBJ2-1; 9 nucleotides align to TRBD2. CDR1 is KGHSH and CDR2 is LQKENI in the germline V gene. This CDR3 spans 19 amino acids. V was pared by 4 bases and J by 8 bases, with 21 bases of the junction left unmatched. CDR3 bases: TGTGCCAGCTCACTACGGGCCGGAGGCGCGGGAGGGCCAGGGGATGAGCAGTTCTTC. This gives the protein CASSLRAGGAGGPGDEQFF. The full variable domain, its missing parts supplied by reference TRBV18 and TRBJ2-1, is NAGVMQNPRHLVRRRGQEARLRCSPMKGHSHVYWYRQLPEEGLKFMVYLQKENIIDESGMPKERFSAEFPKEGPSILRIQQVVRGDSAAYFCASSLRAGGAGGPGDEQFFGPGTRLTVL.

This clone was seen just once. The V gene is TRBV28, the J gene TRBJ2-3; 10 bases are a match to TRBD2. There are 17 residues in the CDR3. The J segment lost 2 bases and the V segment lost 5 bases, leaving 10 bases of the junction unmatched. Looked up from germline, CDR1 is MDHEN and CDR2 is SYDVKM. CDR3 bases: TGTGCCAGCAGTCCTCCCTTACTAGCGGGGTACACAGATACGCAGTATTTT. Its protein product is CASSPPLLAGYTDTQYF.

The chain couples TRBV19 to TRBJ2-3; weak D call: TRBD2 (6 bases). Germline CDR1 LNHDA, CDR2 SQIVND (reference sequence). The CDR3 extends over 19 amino acids. V lost 4 bases, J lost 0 bases, and 23 bases lay in between. As DNA, the CDR3 is TGTGCCAGTAGTACCAACCTACAGGAAGCAAGCGGGAGCACAGATACGCAGTATTTT. It is translated as CASSTNLQEASGSTDTQYF.

This clone was detected once. V and J are TRBV10-2 and TRBJ1-1, with 11 bases lining up with TRBD1. The ends lost 5 bases at V and 5 bases at J; junction bases unmatched: 4. CDR3 length: 14 amino acids. The germline V gene has CDR1 WSHSY and CDR2 SAAADI. In DNA form, the CDR3 reads TGCGCCAGCAGTCCAGGACAGGGGGCGACTGAAGCTTTCTTT. Translating gives CASSPGQGATEAFF.

This rearrangement joins TRBV6-5 to TRBJ1-2; D uncertain. This CDR3 spans 13 amino acids. Germline CDR1 MNHEY, CDR2 SVGAGI. V gave up 6 bases and J gave up 2 bases, with 10 bases separating them. The CDR3 protein is CASSQMDNYGYTF. Written as DNA, the CDR3 is TGTGCCAGCAGCCAAATGGACAACTATGGCTACACCTTC.

V and J are TRBV6-5 and TRBJ1-1; D unclear. The V end was cut by 11 bases, the J end by 5 bases, with 6 bases between. CDR1 MNHEY and CDR2 SVGAGI come from the germline V gene. CDR3 size: 9 residues. CDR3 DNA sequence: TGTGCCGGGCAGACTGAAGCTTTCTTT. It specifies CAGQTEAFF.

This clone was seen just once. This sequence joins TRBV21-1 and TRBJ1-5; the table assigns TRBD1, which was not confirmed against the DNA. TRBV21-1 is deemed a pseudogene. The CDR3 has 16 amino acids. CDR3 bases: TGTGCCAGCAGCGGAGGACAGGGGGCTGACAATCAGCCCCAGCATTTT. This codes for CASSGGQGADNQPQHF.

The chain couples TRBV9 to TRBJ2-3, with 8 nucleotides matching TRBD1. V shed 0 bases, J shed 4 bases, and the junction held 7 bases outside the gene matches. The CDR3 covers 16 residues. Germline V lookup: CDR1 SGDLS, CDR2 YYNGEE. This CDR3 is CASSVEGQGAADTQYF. CDR3 nucleotides: TGTGCCAGCAGCGTAGAAGGGCAGGGGGCGGCAGATACGCAGTATTTT.

This clone was counted once. This sequence joins TRBV11-2 and TRBJ2-1; D remains unclear. Deletions cut 3 bases from V and 0 bases from J, with 15 bases between. The CDR3 runs 17 residues. CDR1 and CDR2 from the germline V gene are SGHAT and FQNNGV. CDR3 DNA: TGTGCCAGCAGCTTTAGTCCCCATTCGAGCTCCTACAATGAGCAGTTCTTC. This codes for CASSFSPHSSSYNEQFF.

The chain has TRBV4-1 and TRBJ2-1, with 12 bases identical to TRBD2. The J segment lost 5 bases and the V segment lost 0 bases, leaving 11 bases of the junction unmatched. The CDR3 consists of 19 residues. CDR1 and CDR2 (germline): MGHRA, YSYEKL. The CDR3 loop is CASSQDLASGRAWNNEQFF. CDR3 bases: TGCGCCAGCAGCCAAGATTTGGCTAGCGGGAGGGCTTGGAACAATGAGCAGTTCTTC.

The chain links TRBV7-6 to TRBJ2-1; TRBD2 might be the D (6 bases). Germline values: CDR1 SGHVS, CDR2 FNYEAQ. Trimming took 5 bases from V and 4 from J, leaving 12 bases between them. The CDR3 is 14 amino acids. CDR3 region: CASSQGRDYNEQFF. CDR3 nucleotide sequence: TGTGCCAGCAGCCAAGGGCGGGATTACAATGAGCAGTTCTTC.

The chain combines TRBV5-1 with TRBJ2-7; D tentatively fits TRBD1 or TRBD2 (6 bases each). The CDR3 spans 13 residues. Trimming cost V 4 bases and J 5 bases, with 13 bases left between them. Germline CDR1 is SGHRS and CDR2 is YFSETQ. CDR3 loop: CASSLEGVHEQYF. The CDR3 DNA reads as TGCGCCAGCAGCCTGGAGGGGGTCCACGAGCAGTACTTC.

A word on this clone: Other DNA sequences of this sample code for an identical CDR3. The chain combines TRBV5-4 with TRBJ2-7; TRBD2 aligns across 13 bases. This CDR3 has 15 amino acids. V was clipped by 4 bases and J by 3 bases; unmatched bases: 4. Germline assignment: CDR1 SGHNT and CDR2 YYREEE (reference sequence). CDR3: CASSPRTSGSYEQYF. CDR3 in DNA: TGTGCCAGCAGCCCCCGGACTAGCGGGAGCTACGAGCAGTACTTC.

The J gene is TRBJ1-4, the V gene TRBV28; 8 bases match TRBD1. This CDR3 spans 18 amino acids. Germline loops: CDR1 MDHEN, CDR2 SYDVKM. J gave up 3 bases and V 3 bases, and 12 bases lay outside the gene matches. CDR3 sequence reads: CASSLPKSDRVSNEKLFF. CDR3 bases: TGTGCCAGCAGTTTGCCTAAATCGGACAGGGTTTCTAATGAAAAACTGTTTTTT.

A word on this clone: Other DNA sequences in this specimen translate into the identical CDR3. V usage is TRBV5-1 and J usage is TRBJ2-7; TRBD2 matches at 10 bases. The length of the CDR3 is 14 residues. Germline V CDR1 and CDR2: SGHRS, YFSETQ. The trim removed 0 bases at V and 5 bases at J, leaving 2 bases unmatched. The CDR3 spells CASSLVSGRDEQYF. The CDR3 DNA reads as TGCGCCAGCAGCTTGGTCAGCGGGAGGGACGAGCAGTACTTC.

The V gene is TRBV29-1, the J gene TRBJ1-2; D not resolved. The CDR3 runs to 13 residues. Between the trimmed V and J ends, which lost 6 bases and 2 bases, there was a span of 13 bases. CDR1 SQVTM and CDR2 ANQGSEA come from the germline V gene. The CDR3 is CSVPTAVNYGYTF. The CDR3 bases are TGCAGCGTCCCAACGGCAGTGAACTATGGCTACACCTTC. Together with reference TRBV29-1 and TRBJ1-2, the CDR3 gives the full variable domain: SAVISQKPSRDICQRGTSLTIQCQVDSQVTMMFWYRQQPGQSLTLIATANQGSEATYESGFVIDKFPISRPNLTFSTLTVSNMSPEDSSIYLCSVPTAVNYGYTFGSGTRLTVV.

The V gene is TRBV19, the J gene TRBJ2-1, with D possibly matching TRBD2 (6 bases). This CDR3 comprises 13 residues. CDR1 LNHDA and CDR2 SQIVND come from the germline V gene (reference sequence). Trimming pared 8 bases from V and 3 bases from J, leaving 11 bases between. The CDR3 nucleotides read TGTGCCAGTGGGGGACTTCTCTACAATGAGCAGTTCTTC. Protein: CASGGLLYNEQFF.